The clone carrying this T cell receptor (beta chain) was counted a few times. The antigen is not known. This sample stems from a study of regulatory T cells in long-lasting Graves disease. Findings and caveats of the study: A limited number of samples was an acknowledged limitation. Persistent Graves' patients possessed reduced TCR diversity relative to recently diagnosed ones. Patients with persistent disease showed a bias toward TRBV28, TRBJ1-2 and TRBJ2-5.

Through Arm-PCR of CDR3 regions and iRepertoire HTBI primers, TCR beta libraries were built. TCRdb used MiXCR to reprocess the multiplex PCR reads, holding one entry per CDR3 protein. The profile shows nearly 350,000 distinct CDR3 sequences, around 20% of them singletons. The CDR3 has 14 residues. The ends lost 2 bases at V and 7 bases at J; junction bases unmatched: 4. Germline V CDR1 and CDR2: MNHEY, SVGAGI. The time point is: persistent/refractory GD, antithyroid drugs over 5 years with positive TRAb. RNA from PBMCs was the source of the TCR library. The rearrangement links TRBV6-5 to TRBJ2-2; 7 bases align to TRBD1. This receptor was identified in a female donor with Graves disease. The sample consisted of peripheral blood mononuclear cells (PBMCs), taken when the disease was refractory, from a patient treated with antithyroid drugs. The CDR3 loop is CASSYKGAGGELFF. DNA of the CDR3: TGTGCCAGCAGTTACAAGGGGGCGGGCGGGGAGCTGTTTTTT.